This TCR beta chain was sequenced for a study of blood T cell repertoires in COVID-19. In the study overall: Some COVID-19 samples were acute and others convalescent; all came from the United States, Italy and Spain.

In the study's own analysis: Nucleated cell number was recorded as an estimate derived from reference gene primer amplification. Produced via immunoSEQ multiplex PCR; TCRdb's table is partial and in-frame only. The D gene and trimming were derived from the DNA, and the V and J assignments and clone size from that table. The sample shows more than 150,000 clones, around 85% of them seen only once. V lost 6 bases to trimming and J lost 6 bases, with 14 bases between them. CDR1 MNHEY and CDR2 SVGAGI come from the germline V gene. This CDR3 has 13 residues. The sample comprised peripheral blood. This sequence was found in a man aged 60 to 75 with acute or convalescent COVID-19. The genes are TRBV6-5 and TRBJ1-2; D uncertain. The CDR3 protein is CASRTGAVDGYTF. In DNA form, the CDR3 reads TGTGCCAGCAGAACCGGAGCCGTTGATGGCTACACCTTC.